The subject of this entry is one T cell receptor beta chain. This CDR3 has 12 residues. The germline gives CDR1 SQVTM, CDR2 ANQGSEA. After removal of 5 bases from V and 4 bases from J, the junction contained 4 bases not matched to a gene. Clones were read by immunoSEQ multiplex PCR, and TCRdb kept only the in-frame ones, dropping some. The repertoire holds roughly 250,000 clones, with 85% to 90% as singletons. This sample was taken from a study of cytomegalovirus exposure and HLA in healthy donors. The sample taken for sequencing was PBMCs. The sequence was collected from a woman between 18 and 29 years old in good health and CMV-seronegative. V is TRBV29-1 and J is TRBJ1-2; 7 positions agree with TRBD1. CDR3 sequence reads: CSVHGTAYGYTF. CDR3 nucleotide sequence: TGCAGCGTTCATGGGACAGCCTATGGCTACACCTTC.